One and the same sample provided the 3 T cell receptor beta chains below, sequenced in a study of cytomegalovirus exposure and HLA in healthy donors. A multiplex PCR was run with 60 Vbeta primers and 13 Jbeta primers. Some clones are missing from TCRdb's copy, which holds only in-frame ones; the method was immunoSEQ multiplex PCR. Altogether 240,000 or so clones are present, around 80% being singletons, with the ten largest covering over 5%. Sequenced material: PBMCs. These receptors came from a woman aged 40 to 50 in good health and CMV-seropositive.

The rearrangement joins TRBV14 to TRBJ2-1, with a possible D match to TRBD1 (6 bases). V shed 4 bases and J shed 6 bases, with 13 bases lying between them. Germline V gene data show CDR1 as SGHDN and CDR2 as FVKESK. This CDR3 is 14 amino acids long. As DNA, the CDR3 is TGTGCCAGCAGCCCCGAACAGGGATTCAATGAGCAGTTCTTC. This gives the protein CASSPEQGFNEQFF.

The chain links TRBV30 to TRBJ2-1, with 7 nucleotides matching TRBD1. Germline V gene lookup returns CDR1 GTSNPN and CDR2 SVGIG (reference sequence). V shed 1 base and J 10 bases; nucleotides not matched to a gene: 4. This CDR3 contains 12 residues. CDR3 in amino acids: CAWSERGQEQFF. DNA of the CDR3: TGTGCCTGGAGTGAAAGGGGGCAGGAGCAGTTCTTC.

A few counts support this clone. The chain couples TRBV28 to TRBJ2-3; TRBD1 is a possible D gene (6 bases). Germline lookup yields CDR1 MDHEN and CDR2 SYDVKM. CDR3 length equals 14 residues. Trimming cost V 5 bases and J 8 bases, with 17 bases left between them. The CDR3 DNA reads as TGTGCCAGCAGTCGGGACATTCGGGTTCGTACGCAGTATTTT. This encodes CASSRDIRVRTQYF.